Sequencing of this TCR beta chain was carried out in a study of blood T cell repertoires in COVID-19. Study overall: Sites in the United States, Italy and Spain provided acute and convalescent COVID-19 samples. In each case, the material was cDNA or gDNA derived from T cells, B-cell-depleted T cells, or PBMCs.

Germline V CDR1 and CDR2: SNHLY, FYNNEI. This CDR3 has 14 residues. V was clipped by 7 bases and J by 8 bases, with 17 bases between them. Study processing details: The authors estimated nucleated cell counts from reference gene primer amplification. Here immunoSEQ multiplex PCR was the method, and the copy in TCRdb shows in-frame clones only, minus some. V, J and clone size are those of that table, while D and trimming were read from the DNA. Of about 58,000 clones listed, 85% to 90% are singletons. The chain couples TRBV2 to TRBJ1-4, with D perhaps matching TRBD1 (5 bases). This clonotype was obtained from a man aged 35 to 55 with active COVID-19. Sequenced input: peripheral blood. CDR3 bases: TGTGCCAGCAACTCGGGGGGGTCGGGCGAAAAACTGTTTTTT. It specifies CASNSGGSGEKLFF.